These T cell receptor beta chains were read from a single sample in a study of blood T cell repertoires in COVID-19. The protocol was immunoSEQ multiplex PCR, while the TCRdb copy is restricted to in-frame clones and leaves out a portion. The repertoire holds roughly 320,000 clones, with approximately 85% as singletons. The sample was peripheral blood. Receptors were obtained from a human donor in a cohort sampled during active COVID-19. The CDR3 runs from the conserved cysteine through the conserved F or W. A D gene is named only where the DNA matches it firmly. The listing skips clone size in some rows; elsewhere it reads once, few, many or a size class.

TRBV6-1	NA	TRBJ2-5	NA	TGTGCCAGCAGTGAAAGAGAGGGAGAGACCCAGTACTTC	CASSEREGETQYF
TRBV4-1	NA	TRBJ2-4	NA	TGCGCCAGCAAGGGAGTAGCCAAAAACATTCAGTACTTC	CASKGVAKNIQYF
TRBV18	NA	TRBJ1-1	NA	TGTGCCAGCTCACCCATCAACAGGGCGAACACTGAAGCTTTCTTT	CASSPINRANTEAFF
TRBV6-5	NA	TRBJ1-3	TRBD1	TGTGCCAGCAAGGACAGGGCCGCTCTTGGAAACACCATATATTTT	CASKDRAALGNTIYF
TRBV6-2/TRBV6-3	NA	TRBJ2-7	NA	TGTGCCAGCAGTTACCCAAGCCCTGACGAGCAGTACTTC	CASSYPSPDEQYF
TRBV29-1	NA	TRBJ1-3	NA	TGCAGCGTTGAGAGGGTCCCTGGAAACACCATATATTTT	CSVERVPGNTIYF
TRBV5-1	NA	TRBJ2-1	TRBD1	TGCGCCAGCAGCTTTGGAAATGGACAGGGGGCCAGTGATGAGCAGTTCTTC	CASSFGNGQGASDEQFF
TRBV3-1/TRBV3-2	NA	TRBJ2-1	NA	TGTGCCAGCAGCCAAGATTACCCGACAACGGAATACAATGAGCAGTTCTTC	CASSQDYPTTEYNEQFF
TRBV19	NA	TRBJ2-1	TRBD1	TGTGCCAGTACCTACGGACAGGGGGGCGATGAGCAGTTCTTC	CASTYGQGGDEQFF
TRBV7-2	NA	TRBJ1-2	NA	TGTGCCAGCAGCTTAGGGCAGATCTATGGCTACACCTTC	CASSLGQIYGYTF
TRBV18	NA	TRBJ2-7	TRBD2	TGTGCCAGCTCACCACGGGAGGGGTCGGTCGAGCAGTACTTC	CASSPREGSVEQYF
TRBV9	NA	TRBJ2-7	TRBD1	TGTGCCAGCAGCCTAGGGGGACAGGGGCCTCGGGAGCAGTACTTC	CASSLGGQGPREQYF
TRBV29-1	NA	TRBJ1-1	TRBD1	TGCAGCGCCGCCCCCGGGACAGGGGCTCTGAACACTGAAGCTTTCTTT	CSAAPGTGALNTEAFF
TRBV6-1	NA	TRBJ2-2	TRBD2	TGTGCCAGCAGTGCTGGACTAGCGGGGGGGCCCGGGGAGCTGTTTTTT	CASSAGLAGGPGELFF
TRBV7-9	NA	TRBJ1-6	TRBD1	TGTGCCAGCGATGTCGGACAGGGAAGTTCACCCCTCCACTTT	CASDVGQGSSPLHF
TRBV10-1	NA	TRBJ2-2	TRBD2	TGCGCCAGCAGTGAGTCTTTGGGGGGGACCCCCCCGTTGGAGCTGTTTTTT	CASSESLGGTPPLELFF
TRBV7-9	NA	TRBJ1-4	NA	TGTGCCAGCAGCTTAGACAGGGCTGAAAAACTGTTTTTT	CASSLDRAEKLFF
TRBV19	NA	TRBJ1-3	NA	TGTGCCAGTAGTATATCGGGAATGAACACCATATATTTT	CASSISGMNTIYF
TRBV3-1/TRBV3-2	NA	TRBJ2-7	NA	TGTGCCAGCAGCCAAGCTTCCGAGCAGTACTTC	CASSQASEQYF
TRBV6-5	once	TRBJ2-6	NA	TGTGCCAGCAGTCCCCACAGGGCTGGGGCCAACGTCCTGACTTTC	CASSPHRAGANVLTF
TRBV14	NA	TRBJ2-5	NA	TGTGCCAGCAGCCTCCGAGCGGTCAGGGAGACCCAGTACTTC	CASSLRAVRETQYF
TRBV3-1/TRBV3-2	few	TRBJ2-7	NA	TGTGCCAGCAGTCTACTCGGGACAAACTACGAGCAGTACTTC	CASSLLGTNYEQYF
TRBV11-1	NA	TRBJ2-3	TRBD2	TGTGCCAGCAGCTCCGGGGGGGGCCTAAACACAGATACGCAGTATTTT	CASSSGGGLNTDTQYF
TRBV3-1/TRBV3-2	NA	TRBJ1-3	NA	TGTGCCAGCAGCCCTAACCAAGGGGGTTTACGGGACACCATATATTTT	CASSPNQGGLRDTIYF